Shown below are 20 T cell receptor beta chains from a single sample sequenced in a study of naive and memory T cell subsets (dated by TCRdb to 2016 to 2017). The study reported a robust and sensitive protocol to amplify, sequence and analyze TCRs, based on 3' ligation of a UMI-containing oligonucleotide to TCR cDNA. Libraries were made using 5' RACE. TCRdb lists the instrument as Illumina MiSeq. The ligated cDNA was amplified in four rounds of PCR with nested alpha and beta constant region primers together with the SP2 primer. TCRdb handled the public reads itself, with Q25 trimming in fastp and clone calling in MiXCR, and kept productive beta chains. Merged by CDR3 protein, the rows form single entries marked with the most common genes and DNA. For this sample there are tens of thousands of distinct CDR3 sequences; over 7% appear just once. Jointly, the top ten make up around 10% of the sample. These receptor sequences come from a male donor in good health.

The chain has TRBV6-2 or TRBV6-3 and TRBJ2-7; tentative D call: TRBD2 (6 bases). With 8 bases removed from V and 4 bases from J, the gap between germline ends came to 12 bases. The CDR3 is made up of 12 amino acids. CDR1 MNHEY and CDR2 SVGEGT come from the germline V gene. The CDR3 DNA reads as TGTGCCAGCTGTACGGGGGTTTACGAGCAGTACTTC. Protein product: CASCTGVYEQYF.

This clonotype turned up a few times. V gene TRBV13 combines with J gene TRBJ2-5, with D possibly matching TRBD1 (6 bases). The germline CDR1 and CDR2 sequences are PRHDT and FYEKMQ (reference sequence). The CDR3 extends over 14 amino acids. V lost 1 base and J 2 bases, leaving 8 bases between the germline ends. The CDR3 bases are TGTGCCAGCAGCTTAGAGGGGGAACAAGAGACCCAGTACTTC. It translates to CASSLEGEQETQYF.

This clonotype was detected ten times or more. Written as DNA, the CDR3 is TGTGCCAGCACCCTCTCGGCCAGCGGAACAGATACGCAGTATTTT. It yields the protein CASTLSASGTDTQYF. The chain uses TRBV6-2 or TRBV6-3 and TRBJ2-3; possibly TRBD2 for D (5 bases). Germline loops: CDR1 MNHEY, CDR2 SVGEGT. The CDR3 length is 15 residues. V dropped 7 bases and J dropped 3 bases, with 17 bases sitting between them.

CDR3: CSVEVQAAEAFF. The CDR3 coding sequence is TGCAGCGTTGAAGTACAAGCTGCTGAAGCTTTCTTT. The rearrangement uses TRBV29-1 and TRBJ1-1; D remains unclear. The ends were cut back, 1 base at V and 6 bases at J, with 9 bases in the middle. Germline V gene lookup returns CDR1 SQVTM and CDR2 ANQGSEA. The CDR3 runs 12 residues.

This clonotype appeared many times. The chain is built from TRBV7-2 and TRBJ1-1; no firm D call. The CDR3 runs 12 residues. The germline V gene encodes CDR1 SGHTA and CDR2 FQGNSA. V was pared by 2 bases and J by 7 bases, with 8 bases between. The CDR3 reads CASSLTRYEAFF. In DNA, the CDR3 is TGTGCCAGCAGCTTAACACGGTATGAAGCTTTCTTT.

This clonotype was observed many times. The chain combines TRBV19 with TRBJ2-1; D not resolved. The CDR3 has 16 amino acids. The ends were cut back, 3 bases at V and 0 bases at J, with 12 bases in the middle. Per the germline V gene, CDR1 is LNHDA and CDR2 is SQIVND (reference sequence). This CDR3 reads CASSIYQVSSYNEQFF. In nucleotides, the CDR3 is TGTGCCAGTAGTATTTATCAGGTTAGCTCCTACAATGAGCAGTTCTTC.

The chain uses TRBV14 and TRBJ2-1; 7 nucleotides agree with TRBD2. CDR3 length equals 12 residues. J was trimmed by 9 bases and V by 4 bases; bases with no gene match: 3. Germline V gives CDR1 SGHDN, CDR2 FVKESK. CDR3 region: CASSPSGVEQFF. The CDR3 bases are TGTGCCAGCAGCCCTAGCGGTGTTGAGCAGTTCTTC.

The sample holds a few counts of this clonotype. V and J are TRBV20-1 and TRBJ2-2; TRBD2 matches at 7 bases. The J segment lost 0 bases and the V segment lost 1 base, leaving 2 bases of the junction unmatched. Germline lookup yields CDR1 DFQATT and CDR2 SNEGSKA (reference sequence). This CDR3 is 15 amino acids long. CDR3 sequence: CSARGLAANTGELFF. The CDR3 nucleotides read TGCAGTGCTAGAGGTCTAGCGGCGAACACCGGGGAGCTGTTTTTT.

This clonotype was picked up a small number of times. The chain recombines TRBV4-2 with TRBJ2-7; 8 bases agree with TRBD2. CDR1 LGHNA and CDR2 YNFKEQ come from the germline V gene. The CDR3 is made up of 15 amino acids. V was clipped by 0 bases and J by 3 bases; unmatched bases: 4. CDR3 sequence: CASSQEPTSVYEQYF. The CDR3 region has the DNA TGTGCCAGCAGCCAAGAGCCGACTAGCGTCTACGAGCAGTACTTC.

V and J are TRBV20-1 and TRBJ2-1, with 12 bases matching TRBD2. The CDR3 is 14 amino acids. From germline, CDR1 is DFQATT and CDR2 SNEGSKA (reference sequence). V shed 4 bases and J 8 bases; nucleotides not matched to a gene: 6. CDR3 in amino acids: CSATTSGSRYEQFF. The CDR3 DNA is TGCAGTGCTACGACTAGCGGGAGTCGGTATGAGCAGTTCTTC.

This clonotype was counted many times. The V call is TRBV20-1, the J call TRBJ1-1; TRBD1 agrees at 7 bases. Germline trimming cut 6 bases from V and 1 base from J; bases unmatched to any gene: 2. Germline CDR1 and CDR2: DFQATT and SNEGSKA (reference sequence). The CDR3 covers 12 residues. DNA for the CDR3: TGCAGTGCGCACAGGGGGAACACTGAAGCTTTCTTT. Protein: CSAHRGNTEAFF.

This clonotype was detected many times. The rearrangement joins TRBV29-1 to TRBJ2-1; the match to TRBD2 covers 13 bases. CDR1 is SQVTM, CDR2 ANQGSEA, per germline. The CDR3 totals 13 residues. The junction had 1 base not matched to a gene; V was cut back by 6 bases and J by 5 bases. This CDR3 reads CSVGLAGDNEQFF. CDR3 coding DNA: TGCAGCGTCGGACTAGCGGGGGACAATGAGCAGTTCTTC.

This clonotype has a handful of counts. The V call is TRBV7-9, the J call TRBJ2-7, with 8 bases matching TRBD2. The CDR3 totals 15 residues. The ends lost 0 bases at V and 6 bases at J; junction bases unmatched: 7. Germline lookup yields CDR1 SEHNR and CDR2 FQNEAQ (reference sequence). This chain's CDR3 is CASSLASGTSSEQYF. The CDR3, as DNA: TGTGCCAGCAGCTTAGCGTCCGGGACTAGTAGCGAGCAGTACTTC.

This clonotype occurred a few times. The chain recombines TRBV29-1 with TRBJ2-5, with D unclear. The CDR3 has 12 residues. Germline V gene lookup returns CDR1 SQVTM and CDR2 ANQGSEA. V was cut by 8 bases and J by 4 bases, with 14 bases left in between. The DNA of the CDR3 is TGCAGCCTTCGGTCGGGTGGAGAGACCCAGTACTTC. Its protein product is CSLRSGGETQYF. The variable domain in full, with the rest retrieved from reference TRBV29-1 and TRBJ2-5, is SAVISQKPSRDICQRGTSLTIQCQVDSQVTMMFWYRQQPGQSLTLIATANQGSEATYESGFVIDKFPISRPNLTFSTLTVSNMSPEDSSIYLCSLRSGGETQYFGPGTRLLVL.

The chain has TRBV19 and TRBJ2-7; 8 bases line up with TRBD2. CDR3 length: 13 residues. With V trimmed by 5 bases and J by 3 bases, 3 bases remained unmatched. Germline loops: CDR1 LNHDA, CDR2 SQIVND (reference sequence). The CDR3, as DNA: TGTGCCAGTAGTCGGGGGGGCCTCTACGAGCAGTACTTC. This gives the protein CASSRGGLYEQYF.

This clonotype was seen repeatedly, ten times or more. The DNA of the CDR3 is TGTGCCAGCTTACAGGATGGTCTGCCCAATCAGCCCCAGCATTTT. This sequence encodes CASLQDGLPNQPQHF. The J gene is TRBJ1-5, the V gene TRBV28; possible D gene TRBD1, 5 bases. The CDR3 extends over 15 amino acids. V shed 8 bases and J shed 3 bases, with 17 bases lying between them. CDR1 MDHEN and CDR2 SYDVKM come from the germline V gene.

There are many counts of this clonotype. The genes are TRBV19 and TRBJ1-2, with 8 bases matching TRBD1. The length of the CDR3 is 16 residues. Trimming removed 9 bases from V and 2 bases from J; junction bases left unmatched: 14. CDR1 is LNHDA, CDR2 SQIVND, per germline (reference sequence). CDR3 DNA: TGTGCCAGCGTGAAACTCTCGACAGGGGTAAACTATGGCTACACCTTC. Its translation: CASVKLSTGVNYGYTF.

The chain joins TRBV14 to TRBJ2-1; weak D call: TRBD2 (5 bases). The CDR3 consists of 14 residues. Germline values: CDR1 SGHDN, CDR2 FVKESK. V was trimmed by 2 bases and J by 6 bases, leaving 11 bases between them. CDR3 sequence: CASSQPSFLNEQFF. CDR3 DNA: TGTGCCAGCAGCCAACCTAGCTTCCTCAATGAGCAGTTCTTC. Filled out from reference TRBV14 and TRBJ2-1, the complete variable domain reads EAGVTQFPSHSVIEKGQTVTLRCDPISGHDNLYWYRRVMGKEIKFLLHFVKESKQDESGMPNNRFLAERTGGTYSTLKVQPAELEDSGVYFCASSQPSFLNEQFFGPGTRLTVL.

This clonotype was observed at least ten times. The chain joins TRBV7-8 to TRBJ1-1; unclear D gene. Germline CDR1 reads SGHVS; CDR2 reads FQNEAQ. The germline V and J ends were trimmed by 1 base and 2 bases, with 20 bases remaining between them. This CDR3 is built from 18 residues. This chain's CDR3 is CASSLDPPGFPRNTEAFF. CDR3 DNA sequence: TGTGCCAGCAGCTTAGATCCCCCAGGCTTCCCCAGAAACACTGAAGCTTTCTTT.

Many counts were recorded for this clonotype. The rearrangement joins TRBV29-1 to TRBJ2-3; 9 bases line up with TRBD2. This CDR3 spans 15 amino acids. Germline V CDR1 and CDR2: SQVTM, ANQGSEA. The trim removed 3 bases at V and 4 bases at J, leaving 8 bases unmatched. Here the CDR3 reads CSVDGRGGQADTQYF. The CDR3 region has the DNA TGCAGCGTTGATGGGCGGGGGGGCCAAGCAGATACGCAGTATTTT.